The 8 T cell receptor beta chains listed next were all sequenced from one sample in a study of T cells after yellow fever vaccination. TCRdb itself ran the 5' RACE reads through MiXCR, one entry per CDR3 protein. The profile shows under 50,000 distinct CDR3 sequences, more than 6% of them singletons. The starting material was PBMCs, either bulk or a sorted T-cell subset (CD4+, CD8+, memory, or dextramer-sorted; not recorded which), obtained 45 days after the yellow fever booster vaccination. These receptors were taken from a man aged 30 to 39 who received the YFV17D yellow fever vaccine.

This clonotype was recorded many times. CDR3 DNA sequence: TGTGCCAACAACTACCCGGGTTTGGACAATGAGCAGTTCTTC. Translated: CANNYPGLDNEQFF. This chain links TRBV24-1 with TRBJ2-1, with no clear D. The CDR3 has 14 residues. Per germline, CDR1 KGHDR and CDR2 SFDVKD. Trimming removed 11 bases at V and 5 bases at J, with 18 bases between.

V is TRBV29-1 and J is TRBJ2-2, with D perhaps TRBD1 (6 bases). Per germline, CDR1 SQVTM and CDR2 ANQGSEA. Between the trimmed V and J ends, which lost 5 bases and 5 bases, there was a span of 21 bases. The CDR3 runs to 16 residues. The DNA of the CDR3 is TGCAGCGTTAGAGCCGACAGGCCTCGGGGTACCGGGGAGCTGTTTTTT. Translation: CSVRADRPRGTGELFF.

This clonotype has more than one count but fewer than ten. The rearrangement links TRBV12-3 or TRBV12-4 to TRBJ2-1; 7 nucleotides align to TRBD2. V was clipped by 10 bases and J by 15 bases; unmatched bases: 12. This CDR3 region has 11 residues. The DNA of the CDR3 is TGTGCCACCCGAATCCGGGGGAGGGGGTTCTTC. Protein: CATRIRGRGFF.

This clonotype came up a few times. This sequence joins TRBV25-1 and TRBJ2-7, with a tentative D call TRBD2 (5 bases). Germline V gene sequence: CDR1 MGHDK, CDR2 SYGVNS. V was trimmed by 2 bases and J by 5 bases, leaving 16 bases between them. The CDR3 runs 15 residues. This CDR3 reads CASSENPSINNEQYF. CDR3 sequence (DNA): TGTGCCAGCAGTGAAAACCCTAGCATCAATAACGAGCAGTACTTC.

In this sample, this clonotype turned up many times. This chain uses TRBV10-3 with TRBJ1-5, with D perhaps TRBD1 (6 bases). Germline CDR1 ENHRY, CDR2 SYGVKD. Trimming left V 7 bases short and J 7 bases short, with 14 bases between. CDR3 length: 13 residues. CDR3 nucleotides: TGTGCCATCACCCCAGGGGCAGACCAGCCCCAGCATTTT. This sequence encodes CAITPGADQPQHF.

The chain recombines TRBV6-1 with TRBJ1-3; a possible D gene is TRBD1 (6 bases). This CDR3 has 15 residues. Looked up from germline, CDR1 is MNHNS and CDR2 is SASEGT. V lost 6 bases to trimming and J lost 4 bases, with 16 bases between them. CDR3 residues: CASSPRGSGGNTIYF. The CDR3 DNA reads as TGTGCCAGCAGCCCCAGGGGATCGGGCGGAAACACCATATATTTT.

A note on this clonotype: One end of the junction varies from germline; a read error may be responsible. The chain joins TRBV23-1 to TRBJ2-3; the D gene is possibly TRBD1 (5 bases). TRBV23-1 is an ORF; its function is uncertain. The CDR3 runs 15 residues. The CDR3 sequence: CACRQITKGQDTQYF. For the CDR3, the DNA is TGCGCCTGCAGGCAAATAACCAAGGGGCAAGATACGCAGTATTTT.

Only a few counts were recorded for this clonotype. The rearrangement links TRBV11-2 to TRBJ1-5; the D gene is possibly TRBD1 (5 bases). The germline gives CDR1 SGHAT, CDR2 FQNNGV. V lost 2 bases and J lost 7, with 18 bases in between. The CDR3 has 16 amino acids. Here the CDR3 reads CASSLSVGREDQPQHF. In nucleotides, the CDR3 is TGTGCCAGCAGCTTATCGGTGGGCAGGGAAGACCAGCCCCAGCATTTT.